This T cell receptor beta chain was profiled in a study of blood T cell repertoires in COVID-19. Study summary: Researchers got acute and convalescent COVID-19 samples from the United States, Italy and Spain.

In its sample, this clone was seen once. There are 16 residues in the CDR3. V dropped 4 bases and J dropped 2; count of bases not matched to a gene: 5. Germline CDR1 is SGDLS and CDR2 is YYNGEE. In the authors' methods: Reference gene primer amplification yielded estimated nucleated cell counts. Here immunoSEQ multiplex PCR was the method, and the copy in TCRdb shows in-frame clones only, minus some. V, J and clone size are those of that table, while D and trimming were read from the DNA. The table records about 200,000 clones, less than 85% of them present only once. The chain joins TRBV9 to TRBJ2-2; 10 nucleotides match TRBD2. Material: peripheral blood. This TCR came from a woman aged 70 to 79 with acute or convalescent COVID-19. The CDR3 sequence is CASSTRTSGNTGELFF. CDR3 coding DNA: TGTGCCAGCAGCACCCGGACTAGCGGAAACACCGGGGAGCTGTTTTTT. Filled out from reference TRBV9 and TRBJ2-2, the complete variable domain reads DSGVTQTPKHLITATGQRVTLRCSPRSGDLSVYWYQQSLDQGLQFLIQYYNGEERAKGNILERFSAQQFPDLHSELNLSSLELGDSALYFCASSTRTSGNTGELFFGEGSRLTVL.